These 14 T cell receptor beta chains came from one sample sequenced in a study of T cells in Graves' hyperthyroidism and ophthalmopathy. Amplification of TCR beta CDR3 regions was performed using RNA transcripts as template. The TCR CDR3 was amplified in a first-round RT-PCR using the HTBI primer set. MiXCR, run by TCRdb on the multiplex PCR reads, gives a single entry per CDR3 protein. The sample consists of around 300,000 distinct CDR3 sequences, around 20% of them appearing once. The source material was blood. The receptors shown here come from a young man with Graves' ophthalmopathy.

The table lists this clonotype with many counts. The V and J genes are TRBV7-3 and TRBJ2-1; D is perhaps TRBD1 (5 bases). Trimming stripped 2 bases from V and 7 bases from J, with 12 bases between. CDR1 and CDR2 (germline): SGHTA, FQGTGA. This CDR3 is 14 amino acids long. The chain's CDR3 is CASSLRQGGNEQFF. The CDR3 coding sequence is TGTGCCAGCAGCTTACGGCAGGGCGGAAATGAGCAGTTCTTC.

Only a few counts were recorded for this clonotype. This chain uses TRBV5-1 with TRBJ2-7; 7 bases align to TRBD2. Losses at the gene ends were 0 bases for V and 2 bases for J; bases not matched to a gene: 5. Germline CDR1 and CDR2: SGHRS and YFSETQ. CDR3 length: 15 residues. The CDR3 nucleotides are TGCGCCAGCAGCTTGGTTCGCGGGAGACCCTACGAGCAGTACTTC. Its translation: CASSLVRGRPYEQYF.

In this sample, this clonotype turned up many times. The rearrangement joins TRBV6-1 to TRBJ2-7, with D tentatively TRBD2 (6 bases). The V gene lost 6 bases and the J gene lost 5 bases, with 14 bases spanning the gap. Germline V CDR1 and CDR2: MNHNS, SASEGT. The CDR3 totals 13 residues. The CDR3 DNA follows: TGTGCCAGCAGGCCCGGGAGCCGAAACGAGCAGTACTTC. Its protein product is CASRPGSRNEQYF.

The V and J genes are TRBV6-1 and TRBJ2-7; D is possibly TRBD1 (6 bases). The V gene lost 6 bases and the J gene lost 5 bases, with 14 bases spanning the gap. The CDR3 length is 13 residues. Germline-derived CDR1 and CDR2 are MNHNS and SASEGT. The CDR3 nucleotides read TGTGCCAGCAGATATGGACAGTTGAACGAGCAGTACTTC. Its translation is CASRYGQLNEQYF.

This chain links TRBV12-3 or TRBV12-4 with TRBJ1-1; perhaps TRBD1 as D (5 bases). Trimming left V 5 bases short and J 0 bases short, with 16 bases between. The CDR3 has 16 residues. The CDR3 is CASSPLFGDLNTEAFF. DNA for the CDR3: TGTGCCAGCAGTCCCCTATTCGGGGACTTGAACACTGAAGCTTTCTTT.

The sample holds many counts of this clonotype. The V gene is TRBV2, the J gene TRBJ2-4; TRBD1 matches at 7 bases. The germline V gene encodes CDR1 SNHLY and CDR2 FYNNEI. V was pared by 6 bases and J by 2 bases, with 7 bases of the junction left unmatched. The CDR3 consists of 15 residues. The DNA for the CDR3 is TGTGCCAGCAGCTTGGACAGGATTCCCAAAAACATTCAGTACTTC. Translated, it gives CASSLDRIPKNIQYF.

This clonotype showed up many times. The rearrangement links TRBV11-2 to TRBJ2-7; no clear D. The CDR3 runs 14 residues. Germline CDR1 is SGHAT and CDR2 is FQNNGV. The V gene lost 9 bases and the J gene lost 4 bases, with 19 bases spanning the gap. CDR3 amino acids: CASSSLELPYEQYF. CDR3 nucleotide sequence: TGTGCCAGTAGTTCCCTAGAACTACCTTACGAGCAGTACTTC.

This clonotype was observed at least ten times. The chain employs TRBV2 and TRBJ1-5; 7 nucleotides agree with TRBD1. There are 16 residues in the CDR3. J lost 7 bases, V lost 1 base, and 10 bases had no gene match. Germline V lookup: CDR1 SNHLY, CDR2 FYNNEI. The DNA of the CDR3 is TGTGCCAGCAGTGAAGGGCTTTACAGGGGTGGGCAGCCCCAGCATTTT. Amino acid sequence: CASSEGLYRGGQPQHF.

J is TRBJ2-3 and V is TRBV5-6, with 8 nucleotides matching TRBD2. The CDR3 has 15 amino acids. Germline CDR1 and CDR2: SGHDT and YYEEEE. V dropped 2 bases and J dropped 1; count of bases not matched to a gene: 3. The CDR3 loop reads CASSFFGGGTDTQYF. As DNA, the CDR3 is TGTGCCAGCAGCTTTTTCGGGGGGGGCACAGATACGCAGTATTTT.

This clonotype was seen many times. CDR3 residues: CSASSGSDPYEQYF. The CDR3, as DNA: TGCAGTGCTAGTTCCGGGTCTGATCCCTACGAGCAGTACTTC. The chain carries TRBV20-1 and TRBJ2-7; D gene ambiguous. The CDR3 is 14 amino acids. Deletions cut 3 bases from V and 2 bases from J, with 14 bases between. CDR1 and CDR2 (germline): DFQATT, SNEGSKA (reference sequence).

This clonotype was seen more than once but under ten times. The J gene is TRBJ2-7, the V gene TRBV6-5; 14 nucleotides agree with TRBD2. J lost 2 bases, V lost 2 bases, and 11 bases had no gene match. This CDR3 comprises 19 residues. From germline, CDR1 is MNHEY and CDR2 SVGAGI. CDR3 sequence: CASSYPPGTSGRSPYEQYF. CDR3 nucleotides: TGTGCCAGCAGTTACCCGCCCGGGACTAGCGGGAGATCCCCCTACGAGCAGTACTTC.

This clonotype was seen many times. The V call is TRBV7-3, the J call TRBJ2-5, with a possible D match to TRBD1 (6 bases). The CDR3 loop spans 14 amino acids. In germline, CDR1 is SGHTA, CDR2 FQGTGA. V lost 5 bases and J 5 bases, leaving 15 bases between the germline ends. DNA for the CDR3: TGTGCCAGCAGCAGGGACATCACGGAGGAGACCCAGTACTTC. The encoded protein is CASSRDITEETQYF. Using reference TRBV7-3 and TRBJ2-5 for the parts outside the CDR3, the full variable domain is GAGVSQTPSNKVTEKGKYVELRCDPISGHTALYWYRQSLGQGPEFLIYFQGTGAADDSGLPNDRFFAVRPEGSVSTLKIQRTERGDSAVYLCASSRDITEETQYFGPGTRLLVL.

Comment on this clonotype: A much larger clone differs by one base, so this may be a read error. J is TRBJ1-4 and V is TRBV11-2, with TRBD1 matching over 7 bases. The CDR3 is made up of 17 amino acids. The V gene's germline CDR1 is SGHAT and CDR2 FQNNGV. CDR3 coding DNA: TGTGCCAGCAGCCCCGGCGGCCTCAGGGGGTTGGGTGAAAAACTGCTTTTT. Protein: CASSPGGLRGLGEKLLF.

A remark on this clonotype: A much larger clone lies a single base off, so this may be a read error. The chain employs TRBV6-1 and TRBJ2-3; D is uncertain. Germline CDR1 is MNHNS and CDR2 is SASEGT. The V and J ends lost 8 bases and 2 bases respectively, with 20 bases between them. This CDR3 has 16 amino acids. CDR3 DNA sequence: TGTGCCAGCGGGCCCCGTGTCGGAATCGACACAGATACGCAGTATTTT. It codes for CASGPRVGIDTDTQYF.